Included here is one T cell receptor (beta chain) sequence, with context. This CDR3 comprises 13 residues. The germline V gene has CDR1 SGHTA and CDR2 FQGNSA. The data originate from a study of monozygotic twins with inflammatory bowel disease. Through template switching, UMIs that included a 6-nucleotide sample barcode were added. PCR of TCRalpha and TCRbeta cDNA was nested, with two rounds of approximately 16 and 10 cycles. TCRdb re-called the 5' RACE reads, yielding one record per CDR3 amino acid sequence without DNA. The repertoire table contains over 35,000 distinct CDR3 sequences. The sequence was obtained from a human donor with ulcerative colitis or Crohn's disease, or a healthy co-twin of an affected twin (not recorded which). The material sequenced was blood. The chain joins TRBV7-2 to TRBJ1-5. CDR3 loop: CASSLIGDQPQHF.